The 5 T cell receptor beta chains given below trace back to one sample, sequenced in a study of spatial heterogeneity in lung cancer. TCRdb used MiXCR to reprocess the 5' RACE reads, holding one entry per CDR3 protein. Of 3,000 to 4,000 distinct CDR3 sequences listed, more than 7% were seen once; the top ten hold 50% to 75%. Documented time point: sample taken at primary tumor resection. The authors sequenced whole RNA from tumor, nontumor lung or frozen PBMC without sorting. The sample consisted of PBMCs, taken at surgery. All receptors derive from a female donor with early-stage non-small cell lung cancer.

A few counts support this clonotype. This chain joins TRBV29-1 and TRBJ2-5; the match to TRBD2 covers 7 bases. In germline, CDR1 is SQVTM, CDR2 ANQGSEA. The V gene end was trimmed by 5 bases and the J gene end by 4 bases; junction bases not matched to a gene: 13. This CDR3 has 15 amino acids. The CDR3 DNA follows: TGCAGCGTTACCCGGTGGATCGGGGAGGGAGAGACCCAGTACTTC. Residues: CSVTRWIGEGETQYF. The whole variable domain, remainder taken from reference TRBV29-1 and TRBJ2-5, is SAVISQKPSRDICQRGTSLTIQCQVDSQVTMMFWYRQQPGQSLTLIATANQGSEATYESGFVIDKFPISRPNLTFSTLTVSNMSPEDSSIYLCSVTRWIGEGETQYFGPGTRLLVL.

This clonotype is medium-sized in the sample. The chain employs TRBV6-5 and TRBJ1-2; D perhaps matches TRBD1 (6 bases). From germline, CDR1 is MNHEY and CDR2 SVGAGI. The V gene lost 0 bases and the J gene lost 4 bases, with 9 bases spanning the gap. The CDR3 spans 14 residues. The CDR3 DNA reads as TGTGCCAGCAGTTACTCCAGGGGTGGCTATGGCTACACCTTC. It is translated as CASSYSRGGYGYTF.

By share of the sample, this clonotype is medium-sized (0.01 to 0.1%). V and J are TRBV7-3 and TRBJ2-1; maybe TRBD2 (5 bases). CDR1 is SGHTA and CDR2 is FQGTGA in the germline V gene. Trimming took 0 bases from V and 9 from J, leaving 12 bases between them. The CDR3 runs 14 residues. CDR3 coding DNA: TGTGCCAGCAGCTTAACGTCGGCTAGCTCTGAGCAGTTCTTC. It is translated as CASSLTSASSEQFF.

This clonotype came up many times. The chain couples TRBV7-3 to TRBJ2-5; the match to TRBD2 covers 7 bases. The CDR3 sequence is 15 residues long. V was clipped by 5 bases and J by 5 bases; unmatched bases: 11. CDR1 and CDR2 (germline): SGHTA, FQGTGA. CDR3 nucleotide sequence: TGTGCCAGCAGCCCACGGGCGGGGGTGATGGAGACCCAGTACTTC. Translation: CASSPRAGVMETQYF.

At least ten counts were recorded for this clonotype. This chain uses TRBV6-2 or TRBV6-3 with TRBJ2-1; TRBD2 matches 7 bases. CDR3 length: 15 amino acids. Germline assignment: CDR1 MNHEY and CDR2 SVGEGT. V gave up 10 bases and J gave up 6 bases; unmatched junction bases: 15. CDR3 sequence (DNA): TGTGCCACCACAGGAGGCCAGCGGGGATCCAATGAGCAGTTCTTC. This sequence encodes CATTGGQRGSNEQFF.